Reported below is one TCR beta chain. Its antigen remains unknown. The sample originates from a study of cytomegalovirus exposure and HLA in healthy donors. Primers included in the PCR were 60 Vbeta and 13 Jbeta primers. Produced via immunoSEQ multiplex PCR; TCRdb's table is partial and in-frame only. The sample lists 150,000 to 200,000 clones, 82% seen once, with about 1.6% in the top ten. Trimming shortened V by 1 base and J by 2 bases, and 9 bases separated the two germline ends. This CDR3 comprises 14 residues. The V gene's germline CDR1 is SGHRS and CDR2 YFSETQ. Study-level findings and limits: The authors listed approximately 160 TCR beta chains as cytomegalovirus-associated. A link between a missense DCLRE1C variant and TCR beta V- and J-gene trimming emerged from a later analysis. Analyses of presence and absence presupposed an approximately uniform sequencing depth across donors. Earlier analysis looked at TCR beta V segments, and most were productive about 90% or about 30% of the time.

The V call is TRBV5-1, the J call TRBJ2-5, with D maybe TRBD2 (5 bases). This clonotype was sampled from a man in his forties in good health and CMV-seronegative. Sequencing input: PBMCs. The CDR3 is CASSLTAGQETQYF. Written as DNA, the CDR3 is TGCGCCAGCAGCTTGACGGCGGGTCAAGAGACCCAGTACTTC.